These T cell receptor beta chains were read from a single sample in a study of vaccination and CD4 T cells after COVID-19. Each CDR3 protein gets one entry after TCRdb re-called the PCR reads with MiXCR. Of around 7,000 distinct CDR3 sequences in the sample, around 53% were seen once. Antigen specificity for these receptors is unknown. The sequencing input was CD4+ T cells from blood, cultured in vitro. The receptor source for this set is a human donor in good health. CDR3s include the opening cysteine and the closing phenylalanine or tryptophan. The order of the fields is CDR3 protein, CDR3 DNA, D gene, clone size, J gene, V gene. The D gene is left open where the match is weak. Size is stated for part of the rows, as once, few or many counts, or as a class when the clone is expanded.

CDR3aa: CSASPPSYNEQFF
CDR3nt: TGCAGTGCTAGTCCCCCCTCCTACAATGAGCAGTTCTTC
d_gene: .
abundance: once
j_gene: TRBJ2-1
v_gene: TRBV20-1

CDR3aa: CASSENVNSNQPQHF
CDR3nt: TGTGCCAGCAGTGAAAACGTTAACAGCAATCAGCCCCAGCATTTT
d_gene: .
abundance: .
j_gene: TRBJ1-5
v_gene: TRBV2

CDR3aa: CASRWDRDEKLFF
CDR3nt: TGTGCCAGCAGGTGGGACAGGGATGAAAAACTGTTTTTT
d_gene: TRBD1
abundance: .
j_gene: TRBJ1-4
v_gene: TRBV11-2

CDR3aa: CSAQLGLAAYLRYF
CDR3nt: TGCAGTGCTCAGTTGGGTCTAGCGGCCTATCTCCGGTATTTT
d_gene: TRBD2
abundance: .
j_gene: TRBJ2-3
v_gene: TRBV20-1

CDR3aa: CASRTRKLFF
CDR3nt: TGTGCCAGCAGGACACGTAAGCTGTTTTTT
d_gene: .
abundance: few
j_gene: TRBJ1-4
v_gene: TRBV6-1

CDR3aa: CASSYLTGSSYGYTF
CDR3nt: TGTGCCAGCAGTTATTTAACAGGGAGCTCCTATGGCTACACCTTC
d_gene: .
abundance: few
j_gene: TRBJ1-2
v_gene: TRBV27

CDR3aa: CSATTGSNQPQHF
CDR3nt: TGCAGTGCTACAACAGGGAGCAATCAGCCCCAGCATTTT
d_gene: .
abundance: .
j_gene: TRBJ1-5
v_gene: TRBV20-1

CDR3aa: CASSQGRVLSGANVLTF
CDR3nt: TGTGCCAGCAGCCAGGGTCGGGTACTCTCTGGGGCCAACGTCCTGACTTTC
d_gene: .
abundance: few
j_gene: TRBJ2-6
v_gene: TRBV6-2/TRBV6-3

CDR3aa: CSAMRTGGTYEQYF
CDR3nt: TGCAGTGCTATGCGGACAGGGGGAACCTACGAGCAGTACTTC
d_gene: TRBD1
abundance: few
j_gene: TRBJ2-7
v_gene: TRBV20-1

CDR3aa: CSASPPLNSPLHF
CDR3nt: TGCAGTGCTAGCCCCCCGCTTAATTCACCCCTCCACTTT
d_gene: .
abundance: .
j_gene: TRBJ1-6
v_gene: TRBV20-1

CDR3aa: CASSTQTEYEQYF
CDR3nt: TGTGCCAGCAGTACCCAGACAGAGTACGAGCAGTACTTC
d_gene: .
abundance: few
j_gene: TRBJ2-7
v_gene: TRBV6-1

CDR3aa: CSAPGQGHTEAFF
CDR3nt: TGCAGTGCCCCGGGACAGGGGCACACTGAAGCTTTCTTT
d_gene: TRBD1
abundance: once
j_gene: TRBJ1-1
v_gene: TRBV20-1

CDR3aa: CAIRGLASAGELFF
CDR3nt: TGTGCCATCAGGGGACTAGCATCTGCCGGGGAGCTGTTTTTT
d_gene: TRBD2
abundance: .
j_gene: TRBJ2-2
v_gene: TRBV10-3

CDR3aa: CASSDLRGRTEAFF
CDR3nt: TGTGCCAGCAGTGACCTCAGGGGAAGAACTGAAGCTTTCTTT
d_gene: .
abundance: few
j_gene: TRBJ1-1
v_gene: TRBV2

CDR3aa: CASSRSHALGFYEQYF
CDR3nt: TGTGCCAGCAGCCGGAGCCATGCTTTGGGGTTCTACGAGCAGTACTTC
d_gene: .
abundance: .
j_gene: TRBJ2-7
v_gene: TRBV14

CDR3aa: CASSTDGQETQYF
CDR3nt: TGTGCCAGTAGTACCGACGGTCAAGAGACCCAGTACTTC
d_gene: .
abundance: few
j_gene: TRBJ2-5
v_gene: TRBV19

CDR3aa: CSAGVGDRTGELFF
CDR3nt: TGCAGTGCTGGGGTGGGGGACCGCACCGGGGAGCTGTTTTTT
d_gene: .
abundance: few
j_gene: TRBJ2-2
v_gene: TRBV20-1

CDR3aa: CASTQRSGPRDGYTF
CDR3nt: TGTGCCAGCACTCAAAGGTCAGGGCCCAGGGATGGCTACACCTTC
d_gene: .
abundance: .
j_gene: TRBJ1-2
v_gene: TRBV7-8

CDR3aa: CASSPLSGGYGYTF
CDR3nt: TGTGCCAGCAGTCCTCTCTCAGGGGGCTATGGCTACACCTTC
d_gene: TRBD1
abundance: .
j_gene: TRBJ1-2
v_gene: TRBV6-1

CDR3aa: CASSYSGSEAKNIQYF
CDR3nt: TGTGCCAGCAGTTATAGCGGGAGTGAAGCCAAAAACATTCAGTACTTC
d_gene: TRBD2
abundance: .
j_gene: TRBJ2-4
v_gene: TRBV6-2/TRBV6-3

CDR3aa: CASSPGGGFEQYF
CDR3nt: TGTGCCAGCAGCCCAGGGGGAGGGTTCGAGCAGTACTTC
d_gene: .
abundance: .
j_gene: TRBJ2-7
v_gene: TRBV7-7

CDR3aa: CATGRGLSYEQYF
CDR3nt: TGTGCCACGGGGCGGGGCTTATCCTACGAGCAGTACTTC
d_gene: .
abundance: few
j_gene: TRBJ2-7
v_gene: TRBV6-1

CDR3aa: CASSQDGLAGDDTQYF
CDR3nt: TGCGCCAGCAGCCAAGATGGACTAGCGGGAGACGATACGCAGTATTTT
d_gene: TRBD2
abundance: once
j_gene: TRBJ2-3
v_gene: TRBV4-1